The source of this T cell receptor beta chain is a study of shared clonotypes between healthy human individuals. Naive CD8 cells comprised CD45RO-negative, CCR7-positively selected cells, excluding terminally differentiated effector memory CD45RA+ cells. Profiled with immunoSEQ multiplex PCR; TCRdb holds only in-frame clones, not every one. The sample records some 2,100,000 clones, roughly 91% being singletons. Source material: naive CD8+ T cells from PBMCs. This TCR came from a young man in good health. Some clones in this sample may be carry-over from other donors' samples.

CDR3 residues: CASSQEPPTSGRAHNEQFF. The CDR3, as DNA: TGCGCCAGCAGCCAAGAGCCTCCGACTAGCGGGAGGGCACACAATGAGCAGTTCTTC. This sequence joins TRBV4-1 and TRBJ2-1; 14 bases agree with TRBD2. From germline, CDR1 is MGHRA and CDR2 YSYEKL. V lost 0 bases and J lost 5; bases outside the gene matches: 9. The CDR3 runs 19 residues.